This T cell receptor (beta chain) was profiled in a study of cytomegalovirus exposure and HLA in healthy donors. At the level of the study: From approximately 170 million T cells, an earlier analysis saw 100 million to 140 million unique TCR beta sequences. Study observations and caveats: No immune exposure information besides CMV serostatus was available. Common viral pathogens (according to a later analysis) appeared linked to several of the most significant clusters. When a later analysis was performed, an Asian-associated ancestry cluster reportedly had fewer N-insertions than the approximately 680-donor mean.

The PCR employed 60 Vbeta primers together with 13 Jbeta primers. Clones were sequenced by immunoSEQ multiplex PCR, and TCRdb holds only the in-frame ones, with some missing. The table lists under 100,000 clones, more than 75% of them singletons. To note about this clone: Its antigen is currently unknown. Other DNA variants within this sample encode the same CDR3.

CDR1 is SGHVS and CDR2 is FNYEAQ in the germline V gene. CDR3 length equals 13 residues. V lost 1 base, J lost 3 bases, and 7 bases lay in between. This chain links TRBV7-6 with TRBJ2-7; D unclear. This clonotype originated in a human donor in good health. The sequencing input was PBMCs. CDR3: CASSLDLYYEQYF. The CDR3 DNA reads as TGTGCCAGCAGCTTAGATCTTTACTACGAGCAGTACTTC. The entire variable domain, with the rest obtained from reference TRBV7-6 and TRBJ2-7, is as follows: GAGVSQSPRYKVTKRGQDVALRCDPISGHVSLYWYRQALGQGPEFLTYFNYEAQQDKSGLPNDRFSAERPEGSISTLTIQRTEQRDSAMYRCASSLDLYYEQYFGPGTRLTVT.